The sequence of this T cell receptor beta chain was determined in a study of T-cell memory formation after mild COVID-19. This clonotype was seen a handful of times. TCRdb ran MiXCR on the 5' RACE reads and lists one entry per CDR3 protein. The table includes almost 250,000 distinct CDR3 sequences, 15% detected once. Germline-derived CDR1 and CDR2 are SGHVS and FQNEAQ. The germline V and J ends were trimmed by 5 bases and 9 bases, with 11 bases remaining between them. The CDR3 covers 12 residues. The source of this sequence is an adult woman who had mild COVID-19 (a few samples of this study predate the infection). Cell type and time point are not known. This chain connects TRBV7-8 to TRBJ2-1, with D possibly being TRBD1 or TRBD2 (6 bases each). The material sequenced was PBMCs or a T cell subset sorted from them (not recorded which). CDR3 nucleotide sequence: TGTGCCAGCAGCCGGGGGCCTGTTGAGCAGTTCTTC. It encodes CASSRGPVEQFF.